This T cell receptor beta chain was recorded in a study of OX40 agonist ivuxolimab in advanced cancers. In the study overall: An anti-OX40 (CD134) antibody with agonistic activity, ivuxolimab, was administered to patients. The study reported partial responses in three patients: one hepatocellular carcinoma, two cutaneous melanoma. Overall study results and limits: Certain nonresponders likewise exhibited a low normalized T-cell clonal expansion. The antigen specificity of the peripheral T cells (those that were expanded) was not determined.

J lost 2 bases, V lost 4 bases, and 5 bases had no gene match. Germline V gives CDR1 MNHEY, CDR2 SMNVEV (reference sequence). The length of the CDR3 is 14 residues. Assay: immunoSEQ multiplex PCR; the TCRdb copy retains only in-frame clones and omits some. The sample holds roughly 92,000 clones, roughly 80% seen once. To note about this clone: The antigen is undetermined.

This clonotype was obtained from an adult with an advanced solid tumor such as melanoma, head and neck, liver or kidney cancer. The V gene is TRBV27, the J gene TRBJ2-7; 7 nucleotides line up with TRBD1. The specimen was CD4+ or CD8+ T cells sorted from blood, collected in a trial of the OX40 agonist ivuxolimab. CDR3 DNA sequence: TGTGCCAGCAGTTACCGGGACAGTACCTACGAGCAGTACTTC. Translation: CASSYRDSTYEQYF.